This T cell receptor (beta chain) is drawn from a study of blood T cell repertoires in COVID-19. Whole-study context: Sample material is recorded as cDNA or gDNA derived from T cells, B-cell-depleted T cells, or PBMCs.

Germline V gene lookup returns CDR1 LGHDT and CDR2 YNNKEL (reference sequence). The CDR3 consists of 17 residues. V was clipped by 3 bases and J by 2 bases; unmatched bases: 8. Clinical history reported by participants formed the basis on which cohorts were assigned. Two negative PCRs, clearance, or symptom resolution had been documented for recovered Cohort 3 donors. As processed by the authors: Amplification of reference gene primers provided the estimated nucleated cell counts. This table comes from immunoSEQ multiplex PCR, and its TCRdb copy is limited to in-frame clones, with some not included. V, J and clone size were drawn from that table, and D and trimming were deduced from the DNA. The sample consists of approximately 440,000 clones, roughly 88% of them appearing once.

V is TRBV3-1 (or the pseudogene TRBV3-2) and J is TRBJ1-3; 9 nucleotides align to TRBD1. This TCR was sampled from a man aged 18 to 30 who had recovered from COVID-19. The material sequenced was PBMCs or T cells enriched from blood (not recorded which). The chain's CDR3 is CASSQELRTGAGNTIYF. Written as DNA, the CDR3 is TGTGCCAGCAGCCAGGAACTTAGGACAGGGGCTGGAAACACCATATATTTT.